The 9 T cell receptor beta chains below were found in one sample sequenced in a study of T cells in Graves' hyperthyroidism and ophthalmopathy. Researchers took RNA transcripts and amplified the TCR beta CDR3 regions from them. The TCR CDR3 first-round RT-PCR relied on the HTBI primer set. TCRdb analysed the multiplex PCR reads with MiXCR anew, one entry per CDR3 protein. The sample yields 700,000 or so distinct CDR3 sequences, over 15% seen once. Sequenced material: blood. These TCRs come from a man younger than 30 with Graves' hyperthyroidism.

In DNA form, the CDR3 reads TGCAGTGCTAGAGGGGGCGGCGGGTCGGGGAACACCGGGGAGCTGTTTTTT. Translation gives CSARGGGGSGNTGELFF. The chain is built from TRBV20-1 and TRBJ2-2, with D perhaps given as TRBD1 or TRBD2 (5 bases each). Trimming stripped 1 base from V and 1 base from J, with 16 bases between. Germline V gives CDR1 DFQATT, CDR2 SNEGSKA (reference sequence). This CDR3 has 17 residues.

A remark on this clonotype: A much larger clone differs by one base, so this may be a read error. The V and J genes are TRBV2 and TRBJ2-7, with 11 bases identical to TRBD2. Germline assignment: CDR1 SNHLY and CDR2 FYNNEI. V lost 4 bases to trimming and J lost 1 base; unmatched junction nucleotides: 0. This CDR3 region has 14 residues. The CDR3 here is CASSASGRSYEQYF. CDR3 DNA: TGTGCCAGCAGTGCTAGCGGGAGGTCCTACGAGCAGTACTTC.

V usage is TRBV5-8 and J usage is TRBJ1-2, with 10 bases matching TRBD1. This CDR3 has 15 amino acids. Germline V gives CDR1 SGHTS, CDR2 YDEGEE. The ends lost 3 bases at V and 8 bases at J; junction bases unmatched: 10. The CDR3: CASSWTGQGSHGYTF. The CDR3 bases are TGTGCCAGCAGCTGGACGGGACAGGGGTCCCACGGCTACACCTTC. The entire variable domain, with the rest obtained from reference TRBV5-8 and TRBJ1-2, is as follows: EAGVTQSPTHLIKTRGQQATLRCSPISGHTSVYWYQQALGLGLQFLLWYDEGEERNRGNFPPRFSGRQFPNYSSELNVNALELEDSALYLCASSWTGQGSHGYTFGSGTRLTVV.

The rearrangement joins TRBV9 to TRBJ2-2; D ambiguous. V lost 3 bases and J lost 5, with 8 bases in between. This CDR3 has 13 residues. The germline V gene encodes CDR1 SGDLS and CDR2 YYNGEE. CDR3 region: CASSERMTGELFF. In DNA form, the CDR3 reads TGTGCCAGCAGCGAACGGATGACCGGGGAGCTGTTTTTT.

V gene TRBV7-9 combines with J gene TRBJ2-7; D call uncertain. The CDR3 consists of 13 residues. Germline CDR1 is SEHNR and CDR2 is FQNEAQ (reference sequence). Trimming shortened V by 0 bases and J by 5 bases, and 8 bases separated the two germline ends. Here the CDR3 reads CASSLARWNEQYF. For the CDR3, the DNA is TGTGCCAGCAGCTTAGCCCGGTGGAACGAGCAGTACTTC.

The V gene is TRBV20-1, the J gene TRBJ2-5; perhaps TRBD1 as D (5 bases). The CDR3 spans 14 residues. The germline gives CDR1 DFQATT, CDR2 SNEGSKA (reference sequence). Trimming removed 0 bases from V and 5 bases from J, with 13 bases in between. The CDR3 nucleotides read TGCAGTGCTAGAGACTTGGGGCAGGTCGAGACCCAGTACTTC. This translates into CSARDLGQVETQYF.

Comments on this clonotype: This may stem from a read error, because a much larger clone lies one nucleotide away. The rearrangement links TRBV28 to TRBJ1-1, with a possible D match to TRBD1 (5 bases). CDR1 is MDHEN, CDR2 SYDVKM, per germline. The CDR3 loop spans 11 amino acids. CDR3: CASGFRVEAFF. The CDR3 DNA follows: TGTGCCAGCGGTTTCAGGGTTGAAGCTTTCTTT. Filled out from reference TRBV28 and TRBJ1-1, the complete variable domain reads DVKVTQSSRYLVKRTGEKVFLECVQDMDHENMFWYRQDPGLGLRLIYFSYDVKMKEKGDIPEGYSVSREKKERFSLILESASTNQTSMYLCASGFRVEAFFGQGTRLTVV.

The chain employs TRBV18 and TRBJ1-4; TRBD1 agrees at 10 bases. The CDR3 consists of 15 residues. The ends lost 1 base at V and 8 bases at J; junction bases unmatched: 4. CDR1 KGHSH and CDR2 LQKENI come from the germline V gene. This CDR3 is CASSPLPGQGEKLFF. The CDR3 DNA is TGTGCCAGCTCACCACTTCCGGGACAGGGGGAAAAACTGTTTTTT.

The chain has TRBV4-1 and TRBJ2-7; D gene unclear. From germline, CDR1 is MGHRA and CDR2 YSYEKL. V lost 2 bases and J lost 0, with 14 bases in between. This CDR3 is built from 16 residues. The CDR3 protein is CASSQIAGRYSYEQYF. The CDR3 bases are TGCGCCAGCAGCCAAATAGCAGGACGGTACTCCTACGAGCAGTACTTC.